One T cell receptor (beta chain) is described in this entry. The antigen remains undetermined. CDR3 length equals 17 residues. Germline loops: CDR1 SGHNT, CDR2 YYREEE (reference sequence). V dropped 5 bases and J dropped 0; count of bases not matched to a gene: 7. The data originate from a study of T cell responses to AZD1222 COVID-19 vaccine. Study-wide background: Pooled in the analysis were second doses at about 4 or about 12 weeks.

Overall study findings and caveats: Regions 160-218 and 743-854 dominated among vaccine-associated CD4 TCRs spanning spike. Donors, mostly white British, included more females; clonal diversity was possibly underestimated.

Assay: immunoSEQ multiplex PCR; the TCRdb copy retains only in-frame clones and omits some. The table shows about 100,000 clones, with about 90% occurring only once. The specimen was peripheral blood, collected on day 0 of AZD1222 vaccination. The TCR originated in an adult in good health. The rearrangement joins TRBV5-4 to TRBJ2-2; 10 nucleotides agree with TRBD2. DNA for the CDR3: TGTGCCAGCAGGGTGTCACTAGCGGGACCGAACACCGGGGAGCTGTTTTTT. Amino acid sequence: CASRVSLAGPNTGELFF.